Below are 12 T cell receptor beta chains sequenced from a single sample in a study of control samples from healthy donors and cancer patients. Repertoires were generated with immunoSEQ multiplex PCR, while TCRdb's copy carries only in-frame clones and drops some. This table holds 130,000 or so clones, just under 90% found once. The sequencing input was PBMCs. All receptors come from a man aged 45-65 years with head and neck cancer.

CDR3 bases: TGTGCCAGCAGTTTATCGAGGACAGGGGAAGTTGAAGCTTTCTTT. Translated: CASSLSRTGEVEAFF. The chain links TRBV27 to TRBJ1-1; 9 nucleotides agree with TRBD1. Germline loops: CDR1 MNHEY, CDR2 SMNVEV (reference sequence). V lost 0 bases, J lost 7 bases, and 6 bases stayed unmatched. The length of the CDR3 is 15 residues.

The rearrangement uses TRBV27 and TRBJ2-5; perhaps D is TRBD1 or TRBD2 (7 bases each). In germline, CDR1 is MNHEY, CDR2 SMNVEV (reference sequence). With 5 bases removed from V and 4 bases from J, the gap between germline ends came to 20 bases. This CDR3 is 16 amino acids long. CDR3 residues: CASSLRDSPGGETQYF. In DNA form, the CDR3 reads TGTGCCAGCAGTCTAAGGGACAGTCCGGGAGGAGAGACCCAGTACTTC.

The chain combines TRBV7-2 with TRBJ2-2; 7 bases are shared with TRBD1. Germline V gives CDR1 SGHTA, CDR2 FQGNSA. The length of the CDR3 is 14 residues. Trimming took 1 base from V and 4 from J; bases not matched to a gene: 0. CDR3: CASSLDRGTGELFF. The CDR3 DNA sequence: TGTGCCAGCAGCTTAGACAGGGGCACCGGGGAGCTGTTTTTT.

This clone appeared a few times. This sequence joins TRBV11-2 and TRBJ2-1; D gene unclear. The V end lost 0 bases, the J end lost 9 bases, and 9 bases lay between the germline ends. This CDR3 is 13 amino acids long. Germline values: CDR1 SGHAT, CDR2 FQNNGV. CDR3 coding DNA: TGTGCCAGCAGCTTAGAGTCGGGCTCTGAGCAGTTCTTC. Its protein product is CASSLESGSEQFF.

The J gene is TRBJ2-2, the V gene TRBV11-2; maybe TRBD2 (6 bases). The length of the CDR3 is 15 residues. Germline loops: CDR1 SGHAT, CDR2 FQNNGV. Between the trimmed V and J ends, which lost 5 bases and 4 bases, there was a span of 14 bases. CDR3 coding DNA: TGTGCCAGCAGCCTCTACGGGACTCTCACCGGGGAGCTGTTTTTT. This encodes CASSLYGTLTGELFF. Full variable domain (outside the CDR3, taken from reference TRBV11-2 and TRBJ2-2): EAGVAQSPRYKIIEKRQSVAFWCNPISGHATLYWYQQILGQGPKLLIQFQNNGVVDDSQLPKDRFSAERLKGVDSTLKIQPAKLEDSAVYLCASSLYGTLTGELFFGEGSRLTVL.

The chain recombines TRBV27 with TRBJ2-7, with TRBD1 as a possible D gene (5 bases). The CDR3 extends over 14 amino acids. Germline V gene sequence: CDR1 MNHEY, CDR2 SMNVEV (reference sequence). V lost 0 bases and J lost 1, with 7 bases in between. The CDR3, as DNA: TGTGCCAGCAGTTTATCAAGACAGTCCTACGAGCAGTACTTC. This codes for CASSLSRQSYEQYF.

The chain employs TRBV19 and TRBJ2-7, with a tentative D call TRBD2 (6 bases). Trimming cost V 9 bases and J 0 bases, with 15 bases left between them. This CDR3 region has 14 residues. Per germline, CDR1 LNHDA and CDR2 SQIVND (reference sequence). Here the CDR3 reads CASTPRGSSYEQYF. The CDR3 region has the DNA TGTGCCAGCACCCCACGGGGGAGCTCCTACGAGCAGTACTTC.

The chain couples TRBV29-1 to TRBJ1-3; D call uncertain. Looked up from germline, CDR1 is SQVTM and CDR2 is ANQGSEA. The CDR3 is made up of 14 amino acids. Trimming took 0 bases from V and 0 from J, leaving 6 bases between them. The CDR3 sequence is CSVEEGNSGNTIYF. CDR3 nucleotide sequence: TGCAGCGTTGAAGAGGGAAACTCTGGAAACACCATATATTTT.

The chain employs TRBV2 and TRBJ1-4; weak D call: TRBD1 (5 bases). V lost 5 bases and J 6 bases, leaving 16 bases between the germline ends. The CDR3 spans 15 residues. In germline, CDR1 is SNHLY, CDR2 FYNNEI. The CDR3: CASSPRTQGDEKLFF. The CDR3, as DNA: TGTGCCAGCAGTCCCCGGACTCAAGGGGATGAAAAACTGTTTTTT.

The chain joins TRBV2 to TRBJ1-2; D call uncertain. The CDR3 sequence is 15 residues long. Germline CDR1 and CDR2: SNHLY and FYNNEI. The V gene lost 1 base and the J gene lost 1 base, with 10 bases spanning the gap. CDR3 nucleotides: TGTGCCAGCAGTGAAGATGGGCGATTTAACTATGGCTACACCTTC. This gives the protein CASSEDGRFNYGYTF.

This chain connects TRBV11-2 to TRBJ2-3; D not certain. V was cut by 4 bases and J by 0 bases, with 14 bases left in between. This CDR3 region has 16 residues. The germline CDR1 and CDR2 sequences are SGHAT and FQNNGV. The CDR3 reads CASSSLQALSTDTQYF. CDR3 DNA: TGTGCCAGCAGCTCCCTTCAGGCCCTTAGCACAGATACGCAGTATTTT.

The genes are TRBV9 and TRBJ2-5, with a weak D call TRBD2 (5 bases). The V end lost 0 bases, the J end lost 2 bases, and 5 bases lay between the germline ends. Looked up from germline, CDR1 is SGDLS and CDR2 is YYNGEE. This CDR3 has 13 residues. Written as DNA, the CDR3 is TGTGCCAGCAGCGTAGGACTACAAGAGACCCAGTACTTC. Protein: CASSVGLQETQYF.